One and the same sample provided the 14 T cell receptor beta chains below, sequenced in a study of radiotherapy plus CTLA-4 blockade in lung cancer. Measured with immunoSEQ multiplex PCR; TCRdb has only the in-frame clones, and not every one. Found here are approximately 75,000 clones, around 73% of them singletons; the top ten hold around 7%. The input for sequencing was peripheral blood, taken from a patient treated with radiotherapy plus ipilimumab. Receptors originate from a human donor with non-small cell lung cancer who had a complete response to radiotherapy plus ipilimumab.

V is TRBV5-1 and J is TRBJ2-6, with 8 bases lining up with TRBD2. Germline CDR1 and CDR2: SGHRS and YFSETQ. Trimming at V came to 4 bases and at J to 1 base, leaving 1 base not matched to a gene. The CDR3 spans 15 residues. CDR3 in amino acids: CASSGGGSGANVLTF. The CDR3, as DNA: TGCGCCAGCAGCGGCGGGGGGTCTGGGGCCAACGTCCTGACTTTC.

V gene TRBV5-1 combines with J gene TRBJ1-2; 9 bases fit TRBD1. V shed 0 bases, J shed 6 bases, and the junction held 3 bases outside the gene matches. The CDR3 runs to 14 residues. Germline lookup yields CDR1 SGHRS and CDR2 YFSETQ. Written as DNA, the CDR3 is TGCGCCAGCAGCTTGGGGGACAGGGAAGATGGCTACACCTTC. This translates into CASSLGDREDGYTF.

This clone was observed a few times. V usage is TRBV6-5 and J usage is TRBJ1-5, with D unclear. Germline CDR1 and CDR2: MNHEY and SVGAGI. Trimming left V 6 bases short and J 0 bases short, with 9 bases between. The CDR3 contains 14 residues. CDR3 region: CASRRGNSNQPQHF. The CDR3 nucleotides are TGTGCCAGCAGGCGAGGGAATAGCAATCAGCCCCAGCATTTT.

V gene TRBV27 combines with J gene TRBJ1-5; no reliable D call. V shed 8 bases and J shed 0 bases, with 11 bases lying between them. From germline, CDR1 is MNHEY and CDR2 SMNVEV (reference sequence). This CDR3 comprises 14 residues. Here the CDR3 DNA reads TGTGCCAGCCAAACAAGGAATAGCAATCAGCCCCAGCATTTT. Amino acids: CASQTRNSNQPQHF.

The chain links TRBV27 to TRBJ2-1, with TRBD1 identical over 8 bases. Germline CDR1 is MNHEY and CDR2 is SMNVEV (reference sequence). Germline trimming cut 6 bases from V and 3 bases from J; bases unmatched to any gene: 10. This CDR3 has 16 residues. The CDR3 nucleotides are TGTGCCAGCAGAAGGACCCTGGGACAGGTCTACAATGAGCAGTTCTTC. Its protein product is CASRRTLGQVYNEQFF.

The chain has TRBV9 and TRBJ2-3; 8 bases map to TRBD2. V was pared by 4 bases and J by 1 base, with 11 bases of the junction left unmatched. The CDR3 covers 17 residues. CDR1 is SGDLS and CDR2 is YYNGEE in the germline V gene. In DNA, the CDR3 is TGTGCCAGCAGCCCTCCCGAGGCTAGCGGGCGCACAGATACGCAGTATTTT. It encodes CASSPPEASGRTDTQYF.

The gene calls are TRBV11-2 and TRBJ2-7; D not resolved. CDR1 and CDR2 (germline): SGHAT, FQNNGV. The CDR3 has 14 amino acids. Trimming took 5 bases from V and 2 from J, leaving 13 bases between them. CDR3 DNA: TGTGCCAGCAGCCCCATAACAGATCCCTACGAGCAGTACTTC. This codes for CASSPITDPYEQYF.

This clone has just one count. CDR3 loop: CASSYYGRTQETQYF. The DNA for the CDR3 is TGTGCCAGCTCATACTATGGGAGGACCCAAGAGACCCAGTACTTC. The gene calls are TRBV18 and TRBJ2-5; D perhaps matches TRBD2 (6 bases). Germline V lookup: CDR1 KGHSH, CDR2 LQKENI. V dropped 5 bases and J dropped 1 base, with 14 bases sitting between them. This CDR3 contains 15 residues.

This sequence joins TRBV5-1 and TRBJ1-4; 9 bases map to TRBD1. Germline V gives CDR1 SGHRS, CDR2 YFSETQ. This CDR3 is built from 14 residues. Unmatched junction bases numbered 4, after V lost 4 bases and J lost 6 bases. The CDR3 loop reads CASSAGTGHEKLFF. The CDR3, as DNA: TGCGCCAGCAGCGCGGGGACAGGGCATGAAAAACTGTTTTTT.

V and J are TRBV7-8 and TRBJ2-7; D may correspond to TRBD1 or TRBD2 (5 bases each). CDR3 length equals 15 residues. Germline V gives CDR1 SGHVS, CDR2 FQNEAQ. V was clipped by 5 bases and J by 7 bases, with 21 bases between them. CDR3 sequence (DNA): TGTGCCAGCAGCCCTATTCTCGGGGCTAGCACAGAGCAGTACTTC. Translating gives CASSPILGASTEQYF. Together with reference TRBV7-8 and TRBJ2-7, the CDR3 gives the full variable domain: GAGVSQSPRYKVAKRGQDVALRCDPISGHVSLFWYQQALGQGPEFLTYFQNEAQLDKSGLPSDRFFAERPEGSVSTLKIQRTQQEDSAVYLCASSPILGASTEQYFGPGTRLTVT.

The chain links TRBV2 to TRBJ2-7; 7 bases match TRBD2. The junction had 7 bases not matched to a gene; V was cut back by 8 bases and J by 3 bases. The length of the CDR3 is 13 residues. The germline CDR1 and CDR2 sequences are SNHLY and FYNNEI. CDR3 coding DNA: TGTGCCAGCGGGCAGCGCGGGGGCTACGAGCAGTACTTC. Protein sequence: CASGQRGGYEQYF.

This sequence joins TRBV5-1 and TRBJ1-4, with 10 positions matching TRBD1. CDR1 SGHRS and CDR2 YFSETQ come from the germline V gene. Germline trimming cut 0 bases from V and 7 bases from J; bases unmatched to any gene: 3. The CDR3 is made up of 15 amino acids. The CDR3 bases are TGCGCCAGCAGCTTGGCGGGACAGGGGTTTGAAAAACTGTTTTTT. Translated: CASSLAGQGFEKLFF.

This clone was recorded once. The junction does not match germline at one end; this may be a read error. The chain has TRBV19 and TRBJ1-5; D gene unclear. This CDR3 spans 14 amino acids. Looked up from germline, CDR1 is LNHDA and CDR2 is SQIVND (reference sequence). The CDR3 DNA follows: TGTGCCAGTACCGCAAGGTATAGCAATCAGCACCAGCATTTT. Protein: CASTARYSNQHQHF.

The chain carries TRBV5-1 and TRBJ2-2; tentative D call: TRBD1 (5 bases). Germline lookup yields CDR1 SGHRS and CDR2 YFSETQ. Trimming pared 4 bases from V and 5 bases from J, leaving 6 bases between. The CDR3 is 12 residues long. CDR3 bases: TGCGCCAGCAGCAGGGGTACCGGGGAGCTGTTTTTT. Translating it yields CASSRGTGELFF.